This TCR beta chain emerged from a study of T-cell memory formation after mild COVID-19. Overall study results and limits: Contracting clones localized mainly to CM and EM when CD4+ and mainly to EMRA when CD8+.

TCRdb itself ran the 5' RACE reads through MiXCR, one entry per CDR3 protein. There are over 120,000 distinct CDR3 sequences in the sample; 15% to 20% occur only once, and about 2.3% lies in the top ten. The CDR3 is 18 amino acids. With 6 bases clipped from V and 0 bases from J, the junction kept 10 bases outside the gene matches. Germline V gene lookup returns CDR1 MNHNS and CDR2 SASEGT. This clonotype was observed a handful of times. What it binds is not known. The chain has TRBV6-1 and TRBJ2-3, with 12 bases that match TRBD2. Sequences were obtained from PBMCs or a T cell subset sorted from them (not recorded which). The clonotype originates from an adult woman who had mild COVID-19 (a few samples of this study predate the infection). Cell type and time point are not known. CDR3 bases: TGTGCCAGCAGGACCCTCCTAGCGGGAGGGCCTAGCACAGATACGCAGTATTTT. Translating gives CASRTLLAGGPSTDTQYF.